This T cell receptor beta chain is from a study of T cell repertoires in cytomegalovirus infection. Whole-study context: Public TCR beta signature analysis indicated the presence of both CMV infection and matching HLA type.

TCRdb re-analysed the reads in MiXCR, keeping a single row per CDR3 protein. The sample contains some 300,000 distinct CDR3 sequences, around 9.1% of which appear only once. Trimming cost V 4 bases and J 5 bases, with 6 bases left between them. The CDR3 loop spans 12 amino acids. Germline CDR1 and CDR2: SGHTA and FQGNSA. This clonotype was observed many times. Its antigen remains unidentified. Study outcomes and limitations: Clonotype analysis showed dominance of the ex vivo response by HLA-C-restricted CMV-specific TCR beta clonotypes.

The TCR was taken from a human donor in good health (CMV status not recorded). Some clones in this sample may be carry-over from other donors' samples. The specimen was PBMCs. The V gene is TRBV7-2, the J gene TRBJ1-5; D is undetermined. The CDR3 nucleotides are TGTGCCAGCAGCTCCCGTGATCAGCCCCAGCATTTT. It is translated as CASSSRDQPQHF.